This TCR beta chain was observed in a study of T cells after yellow fever vaccination (dated by TCRdb to about 2019). Broadly, across the study: Libraries from fractions with low cell numbers were prepared with the SMART-Seq v4 Ultra Low Input RNA kit. The cohort comprised two healthy male donors, one aged 18 to 30 and one aged 30 to 40 years. To follow T-cell clones before and after both primary and booster YFV17D yellow fever vaccination, bulk TCR alpha and beta repertoires underwent longitudinal sequencing. Blood samples were taken at several timepoints before and after primary and secondary immunization, and bulk PBMC replicates and cell subsets were isolated. Results and caveats for the whole study, not just this receptor: The secondary T-cell response was weaker than the primary response but faster, peaking on day 5 instead of day 15. A small fraction of clonotypes appeared in both the CD4 and CD8 compartments, likely as a result of convergent recombination. Because only a couple of donors were included in the study, the extent to which the findings can be generalized is limited. FACS-sorted repertoires could contain abundant contaminating clonotypes from the bulk population, so computational filtering was required. After the booster, most clones that had expanded after primary vaccination were detected again (approximately 96% of CD4 and under 90% of CD8), suggesting broad maintenance of memory.

This clonotype was seen many times. Its antigen is still unknown. Per-nucleotide qualities are absent, and no much larger clonotype sits a single base away. TCR cDNA was synthesized by 5'RACE template switching, which introduced a universal primer site and unique molecular identifiers. cDNA synthesis was primed from both the TCR alpha and TCR beta constant segments. Library amplification used two PCR steps, and the second PCR step added sample barcodes and sequencing adapters. Sequencing of the libraries was done on either Illumina HiSeq 2500 (2x100 bp) or NovaSeq (2x150 bp). The authors processed their data as follows. Demultiplexing of reads and collapsing into UMI consensus sequences were performed with MIGEC, and V(D)J alignment was carried out with MiXCR. Using edgeR on replicate PBMC samples, clonotypes were called vaccine-responding if FDR was below 0.01 and the log2 fold change was above 5 up to day 15. Each bulk clonotype received a CD4 or CD8 identity based on whether the sequenced CD4 or CD8 repertoire contained that clonotype at higher abundance. TCRdb passed the public sequencing reads through fastp at Q25 and MiXCR, retaining productive beta sequences. Entries that share a CDR3 protein sequence are merged under the most common genes and DNA. TCRdb's processing, not the authors' own work, is the source of the V and J calls. Within this sample are roughly 65,000 distinct CDR3 sequences, with around 6.2% of them counted one time only. The ten largest make up 2.2% of the sample.

The CDR3 runs 13 residues from the cysteine to the phenylalanine. Only the CDR3 region is kept as DNA, spanning 39 bases read in frame from base 1. The germline V gene (reference sequence) sets CDR1 to MNHEY and CDR2 to SMNVEV. V and J are truncated by 3 bases and 2 bases respectively, leaving an intervening sequence of 2 bases. This specimen's treatment or condition label, interpreted: live attenuated yellow fever vaccine strain. A standard Ficoll-Paque protocol was used to isolate PBMCs from peripheral blood. Dynabeads CD4 and CD8 positive selection kits were used to isolate the CD4 and CD8 T-cell fractions. RNA was extracted with TriZol from bulk PBMCs, CD4 and CD8 fractions, and dextramer-positive and dextramer-negative fractions.

The V and J genes are TRBV27 and TRBJ2-6; no D gene can be assigned with confidence. The sequence derives from a man between 18 and 29 years old who received the YFV17D yellow fever vaccine. The specimen was CD4+ T cells sorted from PBMCs, collected roughly 14 days after the first yellow fever vaccination. The DNA sequence is as follows: TGTGCCAGCAGTTTCACTGGGGCCAACGTCCTGACTTTC. Its translation is CASSFTGANVLTF. Joined to the reference TRBV27 and TRBJ2-6 proteins, this CDR3 gives the full variable domain: EAQVTQNPRYLITVTGKKLTVTCSQNMNHEYMSWYRQDPGLGLRQIYYSMNVEVTDKGDVPEGYKVSRKEKRNFPLILESPSPNQTSLYFCASSFTGANVLTFGAGSRLTVL.